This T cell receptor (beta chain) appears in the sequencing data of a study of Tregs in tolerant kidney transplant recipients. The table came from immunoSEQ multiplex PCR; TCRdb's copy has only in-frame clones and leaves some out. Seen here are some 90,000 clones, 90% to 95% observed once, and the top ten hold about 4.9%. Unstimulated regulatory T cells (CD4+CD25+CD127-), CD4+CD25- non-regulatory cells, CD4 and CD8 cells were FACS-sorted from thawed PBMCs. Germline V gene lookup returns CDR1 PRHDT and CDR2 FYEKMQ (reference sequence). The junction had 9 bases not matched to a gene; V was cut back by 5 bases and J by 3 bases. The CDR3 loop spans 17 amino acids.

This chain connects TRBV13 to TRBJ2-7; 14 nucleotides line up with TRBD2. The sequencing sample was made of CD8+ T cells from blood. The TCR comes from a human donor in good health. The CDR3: CASSPRLAGGAVYEQYF. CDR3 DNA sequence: TGTGCCAGCAGCCCTCGACTAGCGGGAGGGGCGGTCTACGAGCAGTACTTC.